Sequencing of this TCR beta chain was carried out in a study of control samples from healthy donors and cancer patients. TCRdb keeps only in-frame clones here, not all; method: immunoSEQ multiplex PCR. The table lists 210,000 or so clones, about nine tenths of them singletons. There are 14 residues in the CDR3. Germline assignment: CDR1 SEHNR and CDR2 FQNEAQ (reference sequence). Unmatched junction bases numbered 5, after V lost 3 bases and J lost 5 bases. Sequences were obtained from blood. V gene TRBV7-9 combines with J gene TRBJ1-1; 8 bases line up with TRBD1. The receptor's source is a man between 25 and 39 years old in good health. CDR3 DNA sequence: TGTGCCAGCAGCTTGGCACAGGGGGAGACTGAAGCTTTCTTT. This translates into CASSLAQGETEAFF.